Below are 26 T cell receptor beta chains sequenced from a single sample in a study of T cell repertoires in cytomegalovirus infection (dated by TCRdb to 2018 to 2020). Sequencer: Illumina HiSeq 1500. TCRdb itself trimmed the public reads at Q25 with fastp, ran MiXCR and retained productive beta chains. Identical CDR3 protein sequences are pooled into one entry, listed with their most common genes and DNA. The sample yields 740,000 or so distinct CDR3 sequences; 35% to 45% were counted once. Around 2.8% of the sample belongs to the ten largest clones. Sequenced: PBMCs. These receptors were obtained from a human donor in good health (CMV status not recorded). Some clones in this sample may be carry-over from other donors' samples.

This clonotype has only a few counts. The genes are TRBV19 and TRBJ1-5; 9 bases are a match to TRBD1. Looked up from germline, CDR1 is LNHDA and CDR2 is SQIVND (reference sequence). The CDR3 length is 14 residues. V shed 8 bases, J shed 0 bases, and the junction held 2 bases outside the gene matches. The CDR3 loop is CASGTGYSNQPQHF. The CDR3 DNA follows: TGTGCCAGTGGGACAGGGTATAGCAATCAGCCCCAGCATTTT.

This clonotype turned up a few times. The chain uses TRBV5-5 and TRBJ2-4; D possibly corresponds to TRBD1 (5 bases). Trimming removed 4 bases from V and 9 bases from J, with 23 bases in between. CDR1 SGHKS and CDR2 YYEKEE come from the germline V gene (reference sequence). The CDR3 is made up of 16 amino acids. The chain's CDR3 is CASSDPTSRGHGIQYF. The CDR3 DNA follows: TGTGCCAGCAGCGATCCCACGTCTAGGGGTCACGGCATTCAGTACTTC.

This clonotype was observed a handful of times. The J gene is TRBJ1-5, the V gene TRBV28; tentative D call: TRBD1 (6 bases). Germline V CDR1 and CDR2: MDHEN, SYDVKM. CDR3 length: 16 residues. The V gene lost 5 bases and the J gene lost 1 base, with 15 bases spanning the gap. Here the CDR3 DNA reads TGTGCCAGCAGTCCCCTGGCCGACAGGAGCAATCAGCCCCAGCATTTT. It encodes CASSPLADRSNQPQHF.

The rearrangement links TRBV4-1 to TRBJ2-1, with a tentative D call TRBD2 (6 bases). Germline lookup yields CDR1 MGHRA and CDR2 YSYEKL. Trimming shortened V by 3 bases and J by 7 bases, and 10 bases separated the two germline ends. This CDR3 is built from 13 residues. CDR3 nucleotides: TGCGCCAGCAGCCACCTTCGGGGGAATGAGCAGTTCTTC. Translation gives CASSHLRGNEQFF.

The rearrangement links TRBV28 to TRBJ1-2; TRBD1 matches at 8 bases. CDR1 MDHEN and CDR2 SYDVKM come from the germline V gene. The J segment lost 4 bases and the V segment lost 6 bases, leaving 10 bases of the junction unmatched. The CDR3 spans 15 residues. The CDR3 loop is CASSPPHRGAYGYTF. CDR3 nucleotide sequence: TGTGCCAGCAGCCCTCCTCACAGGGGGGCCTATGGCTACACCTTC.

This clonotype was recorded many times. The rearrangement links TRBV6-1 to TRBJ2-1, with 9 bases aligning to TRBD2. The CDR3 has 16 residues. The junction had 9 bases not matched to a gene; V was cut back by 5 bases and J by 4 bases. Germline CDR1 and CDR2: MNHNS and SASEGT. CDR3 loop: CASSLLTSGLYNEQFF. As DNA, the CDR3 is TGTGCCAGCAGTCTCCTTACTAGCGGGTTATACAATGAGCAGTTCTTC.

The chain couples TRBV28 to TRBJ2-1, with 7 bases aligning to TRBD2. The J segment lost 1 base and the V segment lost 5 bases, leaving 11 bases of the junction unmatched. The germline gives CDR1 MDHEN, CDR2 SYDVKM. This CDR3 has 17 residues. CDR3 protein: CASSTLASSGSYNEQFF. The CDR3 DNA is TGTGCCAGCAGTACCCTGGCCTCTAGCGGTTCCTACAATGAGCAGTTCTTC. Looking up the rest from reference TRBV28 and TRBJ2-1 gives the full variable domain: DVKVTQSSRYLVKRTGEKVFLECVQDMDHENMFWYRQDPGLGLRLIYFSYDVKMKEKGDIPEGYSVSREKKERFSLILESASTNQTSMYLCASSTLASSGSYNEQFFGPGTRLTVL.

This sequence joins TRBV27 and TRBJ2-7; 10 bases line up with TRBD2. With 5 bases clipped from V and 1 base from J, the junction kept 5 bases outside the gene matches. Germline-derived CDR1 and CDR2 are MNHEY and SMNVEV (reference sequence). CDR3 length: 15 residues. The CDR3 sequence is CASSPIAGGSYEQYF. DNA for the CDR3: TGTGCCAGCAGTCCTATAGCGGGAGGATCCTACGAGCAGTACTTC.

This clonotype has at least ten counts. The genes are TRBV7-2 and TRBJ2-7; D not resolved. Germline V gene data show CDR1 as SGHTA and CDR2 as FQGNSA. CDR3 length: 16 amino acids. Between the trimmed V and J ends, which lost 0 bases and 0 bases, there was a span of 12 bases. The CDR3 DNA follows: TGTGCCAGCAGCTTAGCGCCGGGTCTGAGCTCCTACGAGCAGTACTTC. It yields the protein CASSLAPGLSSYEQYF.

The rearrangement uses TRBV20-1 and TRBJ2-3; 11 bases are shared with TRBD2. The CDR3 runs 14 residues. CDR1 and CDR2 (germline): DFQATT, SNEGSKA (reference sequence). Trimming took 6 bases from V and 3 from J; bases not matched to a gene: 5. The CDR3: CSATLAGGTDTQYF. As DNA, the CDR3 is TGCAGTGCGACCCTAGCGGGAGGTACAGATACGCAGTATTTT.

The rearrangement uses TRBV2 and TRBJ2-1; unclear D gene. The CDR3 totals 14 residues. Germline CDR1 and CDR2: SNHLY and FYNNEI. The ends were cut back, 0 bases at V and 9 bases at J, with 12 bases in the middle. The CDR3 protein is CASSEANWVSEQFF. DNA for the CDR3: TGTGCCAGCAGTGAAGCGAATTGGGTCAGTGAGCAGTTCTTC.

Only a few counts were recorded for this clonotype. Written as DNA, the CDR3 is TGTGCCAGCAGCCCGGGACTGCCGCCCCGGTCCCAGCATTTT. Its translation: CASSPGLPPRSQHF. This rearrangement joins TRBV28 to TRBJ1-5, with a tentative D call TRBD1 (5 bases). The CDR3 sequence is 14 residues long. The germline CDR1 and CDR2 sequences are MDHEN and SYDVKM. V gave up 6 bases and J gave up 11 bases, with 20 bases separating them.

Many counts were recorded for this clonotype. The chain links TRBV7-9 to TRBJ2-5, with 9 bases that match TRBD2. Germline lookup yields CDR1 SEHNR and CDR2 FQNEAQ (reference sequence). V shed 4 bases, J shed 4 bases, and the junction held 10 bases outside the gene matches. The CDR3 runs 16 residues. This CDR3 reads CASSSNSGSGGETQYF. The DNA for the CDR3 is TGTGCCAGCAGCTCAAATAGCGGGAGCGGGGGAGAGACCCAGTACTTC.

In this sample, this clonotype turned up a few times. The CDR3 DNA follows: TGTGCCAGTAGTAAACCAAAGGAAGTATTCAATGGCTACACCTTC. The encoded protein is CASSKPKEVFNGYTF. The rearrangement links TRBV19 to TRBJ1-2; the D is unclear. V shed 4 bases and J shed 6 bases, with 18 bases lying between them. The CDR3 totals 15 residues. The germline CDR1 and CDR2 sequences are LNHDA and SQIVND (reference sequence).

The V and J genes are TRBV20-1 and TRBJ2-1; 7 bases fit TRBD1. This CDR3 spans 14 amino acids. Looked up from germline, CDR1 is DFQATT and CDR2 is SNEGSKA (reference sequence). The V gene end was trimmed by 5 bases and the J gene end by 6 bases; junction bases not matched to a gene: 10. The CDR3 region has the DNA TGCAGTGCTCCGATCCGGGACAGCCGCAATGAGCAGTTCTTC. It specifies CSAPIRDSRNEQFF.

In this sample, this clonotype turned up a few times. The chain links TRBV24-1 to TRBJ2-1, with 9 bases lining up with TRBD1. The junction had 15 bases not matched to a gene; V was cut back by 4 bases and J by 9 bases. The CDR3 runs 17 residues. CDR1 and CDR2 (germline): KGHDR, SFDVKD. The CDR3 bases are TGTGCCACCAGTGACCTTAACGACAGGGGGTCTCTGAGTGAGCAGTTCTTC. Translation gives CATSDLNDRGSLSEQFF.

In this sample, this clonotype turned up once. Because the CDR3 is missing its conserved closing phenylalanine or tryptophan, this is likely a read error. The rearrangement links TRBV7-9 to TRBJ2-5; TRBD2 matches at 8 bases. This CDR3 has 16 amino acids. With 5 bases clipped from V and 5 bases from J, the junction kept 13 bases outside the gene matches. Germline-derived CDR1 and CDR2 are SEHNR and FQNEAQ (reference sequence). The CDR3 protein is CASSRTGTRDWETQYL. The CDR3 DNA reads TGTGCCAGCAGCCGGACCGGGACTAGGGACTGGGAGACCCAGTACTTA.

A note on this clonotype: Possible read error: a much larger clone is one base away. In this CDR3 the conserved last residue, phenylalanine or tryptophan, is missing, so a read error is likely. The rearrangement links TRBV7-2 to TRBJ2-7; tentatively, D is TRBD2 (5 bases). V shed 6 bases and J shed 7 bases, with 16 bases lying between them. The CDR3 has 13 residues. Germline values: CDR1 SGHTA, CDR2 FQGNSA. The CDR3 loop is CASSYGLVVEQYL. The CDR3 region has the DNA TGTGCCAGCAGTTATGGACTGGTGGTTGAGCAGTACTTA.

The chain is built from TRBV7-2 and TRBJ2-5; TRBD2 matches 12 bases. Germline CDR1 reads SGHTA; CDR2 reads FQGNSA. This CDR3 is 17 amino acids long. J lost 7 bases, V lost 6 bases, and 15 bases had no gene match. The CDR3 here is CASRPGPLAGGKRTQYF. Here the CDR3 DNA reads TGTGCCAGCAGACCAGGCCCACTAGCGGGAGGTAAACGGACCCAGTACTTC.

In DNA form, the CDR3 reads TGTGCCACCGCAGGACAGGGGTCTCACAATGAGCAGTTCTTC. Encoded protein: CATAGQGSHNEQFF. The rearrangement links TRBV15 to TRBJ2-1; 9 bases line up with TRBD1. The CDR3 contains 14 residues. The V gene's germline CDR1 is LNHNV and CDR2 YYDKDF (reference sequence). Unmatched junction bases numbered 7, after V lost 8 bases and J lost 5 bases. Full variable domain (missing parts from reference TRBV15 and TRBJ2-1): DAMVIQNPRYQVTQFGKPVTLSCSQTLNHNVMYWYQQKSSQAPKLLFHYYDKDFNNEADTPDNFQSRRPNTSFCFLDIRSPGLGDTAMYLCATAGQGSHNEQFFGPGTRLTVL.

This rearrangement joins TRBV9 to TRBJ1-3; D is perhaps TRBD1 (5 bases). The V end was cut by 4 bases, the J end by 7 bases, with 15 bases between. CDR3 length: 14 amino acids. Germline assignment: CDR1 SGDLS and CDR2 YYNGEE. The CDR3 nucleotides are TGTGCCAGCAGCTCCAGTCTACGGGGGAACACCATATATTTT. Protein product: CASSSSLRGNTIYF.

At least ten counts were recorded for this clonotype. In nucleotides, the CDR3 is TGTGCCAGCAGCTTAGAGCGGAACCCCTACGAGCAGTACTTC. It encodes CASSLERNPYEQYF. The chain combines TRBV7-2 with TRBJ2-7; D is possibly TRBD2 (5 bases). This CDR3 is 14 amino acids long. Trimming cost V 1 base and J 2 bases, with 9 bases left between them. From germline, CDR1 is SGHTA and CDR2 FQGNSA.

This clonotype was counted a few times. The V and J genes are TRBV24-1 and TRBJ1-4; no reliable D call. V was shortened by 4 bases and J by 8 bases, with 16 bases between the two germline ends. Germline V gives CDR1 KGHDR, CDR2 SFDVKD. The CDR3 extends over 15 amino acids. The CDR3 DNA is TGTGCCACCAGTGAGTCCGCGAAGGGTCGGGAAAAACTGTTTTTT. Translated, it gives CATSESAKGREKLFF.

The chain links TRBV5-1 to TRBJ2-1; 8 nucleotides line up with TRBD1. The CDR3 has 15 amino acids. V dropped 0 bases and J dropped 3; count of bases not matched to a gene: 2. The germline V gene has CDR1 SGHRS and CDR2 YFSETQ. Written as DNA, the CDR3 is TGCGCCAGCAGCTTGGGGACAGGGATCTACAATGAGCAGTTCTTC. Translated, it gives CASSLGTGIYNEQFF. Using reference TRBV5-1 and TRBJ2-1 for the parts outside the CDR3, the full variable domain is KAGVTQTPRYLIKTRGQQVTLSCSPISGHRSVSWYQQTPGQGLQFLFEYFSETQRNKGNFPGRFSGRQFSNSRSEMNVSTLELGDSALYLCASSLGTGIYNEQFFGPGTRLTVL.

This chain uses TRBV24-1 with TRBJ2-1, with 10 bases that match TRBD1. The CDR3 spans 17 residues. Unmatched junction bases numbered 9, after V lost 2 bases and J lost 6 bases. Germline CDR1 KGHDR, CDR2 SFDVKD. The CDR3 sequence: CATSDYPRDRGVNEQFF. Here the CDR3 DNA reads TGTGCCACCAGTGATTACCCCCGGGACAGGGGCGTCAATGAGCAGTTCTTC.

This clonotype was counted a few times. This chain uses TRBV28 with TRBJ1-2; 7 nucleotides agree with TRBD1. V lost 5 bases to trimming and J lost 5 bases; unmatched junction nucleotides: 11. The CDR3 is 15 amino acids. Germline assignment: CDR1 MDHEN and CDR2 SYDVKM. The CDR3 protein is CASSTDRARGYGYTF. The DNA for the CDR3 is TGTGCCAGCAGTACTGACAGGGCTAGGGGTTATGGCTACACCTTC.